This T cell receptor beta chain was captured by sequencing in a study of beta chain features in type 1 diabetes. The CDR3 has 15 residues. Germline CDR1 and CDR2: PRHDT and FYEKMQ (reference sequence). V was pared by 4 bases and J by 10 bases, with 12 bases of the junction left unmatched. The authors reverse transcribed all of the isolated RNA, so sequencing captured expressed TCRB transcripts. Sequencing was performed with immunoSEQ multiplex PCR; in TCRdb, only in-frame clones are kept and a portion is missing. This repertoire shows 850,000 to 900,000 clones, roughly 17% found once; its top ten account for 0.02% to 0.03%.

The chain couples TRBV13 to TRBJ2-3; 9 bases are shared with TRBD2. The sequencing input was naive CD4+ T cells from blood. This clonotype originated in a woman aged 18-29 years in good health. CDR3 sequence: CASSSAGTSRLAQYF. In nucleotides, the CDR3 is TGTGCCAGCAGCTCCGCCGGGACTAGCAGGCTTGCGCAGTATTTT.